This T cell receptor (beta chain) comes out of a study of blood T cell repertoires in COVID-19. At the level of the study: Acute and convalescent COVID-19 specimens originated in the United States, Italy and Spain. T cells, B-cell-depleted T cells, or PBMCs provided the cDNA or gDNA that served as material.

The CDR3 length is 13 residues. V lost 0 bases, J lost 8 bases, and 10 bases lay in between. Germline V gene lookup returns CDR1 SEHNR and CDR2 FQNEAQ (reference sequence). Authors' methods: The authors estimated nucleated cell counts from reference gene primer amplification. The data were produced by immunoSEQ multiplex PCR, yet TCRdb's version contains in-frame clones alone and is incomplete. V and J calls and clone size are as listed in that table; D and trimming were resolved from the DNA. The sample records some 59,000 clones, roughly 80% being singletons. This rearrangement joins TRBV7-9 to TRBJ1-2, with TRBD1 as a possible D gene (5 bases). The sequenced material came from peripheral blood. This receptor was identified in a woman aged 55-75 years with acute or convalescent COVID-19. CDR3 nucleotide sequence: TGTGCCAGCAGCTTAGCAGGGGTAGAGGGCTACACCTTC. It specifies CASSLAGVEGYTF.